The next 14 T cell receptor beta chains were all read from a single sample in a study of shared clonotypes between healthy human individuals. Sequencing was performed with immunoSEQ multiplex PCR; in TCRdb, only in-frame clones are kept and a portion is missing. The sample comprises 2 million to 2.5 million clones, about 94% of which are singletons, and around 1.1% rests with the top ten. CD8 cells regarded as naive lacked CD45RO, were positively chosen for CCR7, and omitted terminally differentiated effector memory CD45RA+ cells. Sequences were obtained from naive CD8+ T cells sorted from blood. The receptors were gathered from a man aged 18 to 30 in good health.

The genes are TRBV5-1 and TRBJ1-4; D perhaps matches TRBD1 (5 bases). Trimming took off 4 bases at V and 10 bases at J, with 23 bases between the two ends. Per the germline V gene, CDR1 is SGHRS and CDR2 is YFSETQ. The CDR3 has 16 residues. The CDR3 DNA follows: TGCGCCAGCAGCCCGGACGAGGGGCGGGATGTTGGAAAACTGTTTTTT. Protein product: CASSPDEGRDVGKLFF.

This clone has just one count. The chain recombines TRBV1 with TRBJ2-1; the D call in the table, TRBD2, was not verified against the DNA. TRBV1 is a pseudogene locus. CDR3 length: 15 residues. CDR3 sequence (DNA): TGCACCAGCCCCCGAGGGAAGCCCCCCCACAATGAGCAGTTCTTC. Its translation is CTSPRGKPPHNEQFF.

The chain couples TRBV4-1 to TRBJ2-4; D is ambiguous. The CDR3 has 12 residues. V was shortened by 3 bases and J by 5 bases, with 5 bases between the two germline ends. Germline V gene lookup returns CDR1 MGHRA and CDR2 YSYEKL. The CDR3: CASSHLENIQYF. The CDR3 DNA is TGCGCCAGCAGCCACCTGGAAAACATTCAGTACTTC.

The V call is TRBV19, the J call TRBJ1-5; 9 bases line up with TRBD1. The CDR3 sequence is 15 residues long. J was trimmed by 1 base and V by 7 bases; bases with no gene match: 5. CDR1 is LNHDA, CDR2 SQIVND, per germline (reference sequence). The CDR3 protein is CASTPTGGSNQPQHF. The CDR3 bases are TGTGCCAGTACTCCGACAGGGGGAAGCAATCAGCCCCAGCATTTT. The full variable domain, its missing parts supplied by reference TRBV19 and TRBJ1-5, is DGGITQSPKYLFRKEGQNVTLSCEQNLNHDAMYWYRQDPGQGLRLIYYSQIVNDFQKGDIAEGYSVSREKKESFPLTVTSAQKNPTAFYLCASTPTGGSNQPQHFGDGTRLSIL.

This sequence joins TRBV7-9 and TRBJ2-3; TRBD1 agrees at 9 bases. Germline assignment: CDR1 SEHNR and CDR2 FQNEAQ (reference sequence). The ends lost 11 bases at V and 1 base at J; junction bases unmatched: 4. The CDR3 covers 13 residues. DNA for the CDR3: TGTGCCGGCCGGGACAGGGGCACAGATACGCAGTATTTT. This translates into CAGRDRGTDTQYF.

V is TRBV27 and J is TRBJ2-1; a possible D gene is TRBD1 (6 bases). Germline V lookup: CDR1 MNHEY, CDR2 SMNVEV (reference sequence). This CDR3 spans 16 amino acids. V was cut by 3 bases and J by 4 bases, with 16 bases left in between. CDR3 sequence reads: CASSFAPQGTYNEQFF. CDR3 DNA sequence: TGTGCCAGCAGTTTCGCCCCCCAGGGGACGTACAATGAGCAGTTCTTC.

The DNA for the CDR3 is TGTGCCAGCAGCCCCCCCAGGGGGCATCCTAATGAAAAACTGTTTTTT. Translating gives CASSPPRGHPNEKLFF. The chain joins TRBV7-9 to TRBJ1-4; 8 bases are shared with TRBD1. V gave up 5 bases and J gave up 3 bases; unmatched junction bases: 8. The CDR3 is made up of 16 amino acids. Germline assignment: CDR1 SEHNR and CDR2 FQNEAQ (reference sequence).

The genes are TRBV13 and TRBJ1-1, with 8 bases that match TRBD1. This CDR3 has 14 residues. V lost 3 bases and J lost 4; bases outside the gene matches: 4. CDR1 is PRHDT, CDR2 FYEKMQ, per germline (reference sequence). The CDR3 region is CASSFSGGGTEAFF. The CDR3 region has the DNA TGTGCCAGCAGCTTTTCAGGGGGCGGCACTGAAGCTTTCTTT. Variable domain in full (rest from reference TRBV13 and TRBJ1-1): AAGVIQSPRHLIKEKRETATLKCYPIPRHDTVYWYQQGPGQDPQFLISFYEKMQSDKGSIPDRFSAQQFSDYHSELNMSSLELGDSALYFCASSFSGGGTEAFFGQGTRLTVV.

The rearrangement uses TRBV5-1 and TRBJ2-5; D gene unclear. The CDR3 has 14 amino acids. Trimming took 0 bases from V and 2 from J, leaving 8 bases between them. Germline values: CDR1 SGHRS, CDR2 YFSETQ. CDR3 region: CASSLVDVQETQYF. The CDR3 DNA is TGCGCCAGCAGCTTGGTGGACGTACAAGAGACCCAGTACTTC.

The CDR3 region has the DNA TGTGCCAGCAGCTTGACTAGCGGGGGGGCCTCTAGCACCGGGGAGCTGTTTTTT. This codes for CASSLTSGGASSTGELFF. The genes are TRBV27 and TRBJ2-2; TRBD2 aligns across 14 bases. Germline CDR1 and CDR2: MNHEY and SMNVEV (reference sequence). V shed 6 bases and J 4 bases; nucleotides not matched to a gene: 10. This CDR3 is built from 18 residues.

The V call is TRBV7-9, the J call TRBJ2-7, with D perhaps TRBD2 (5 bases). Germline V gene lookup returns CDR1 SEHNR and CDR2 FQNEAQ (reference sequence). This CDR3 comprises 12 residues. V was clipped by 10 bases and J by 2 bases, with 12 bases between them. CDR3 DNA: TGTGCCATCGAGGACTGGGCCTACGAGCAGTACTTC. This gives the protein CAIEDWAYEQYF.

The chain joins TRBV27 to TRBJ1-1, with D maybe TRBD1 (5 bases). This CDR3 contains 15 residues. Germline V gives CDR1 MNHEY, CDR2 SMNVEV (reference sequence). V was shortened by 0 bases and J by 1 base, with 9 bases between the two germline ends. CDR3 nucleotide sequence: TGTGCCAGCAGTTTATCGGCAGGGCGGAACACTGAAGCTTTCTTT. Protein: CASSLSAGRNTEAFF.

The chain recombines TRBV6-5 with TRBJ2-2, with a tentative D call TRBD2 (7 bases). Germline CDR1 and CDR2: MNHEY and SVGAGI. V lost 2 bases to trimming and J lost 7 bases, with 14 bases between them. The CDR3 consists of 15 residues. Here the CDR3 reads CASSYLRGAGGELFF. The DNA of the CDR3 is TGTGCCAGCAGTTACCTTCGGGGGGCCGGCGGGGAGCTGTTTTTT.

The CDR3 sequence: CASSPWTGQETQYF. The CDR3 DNA is TGTGCCAGCAGCCCTTGGACAGGGCAAGAGACCCAGTACTTC. The chain is built from TRBV7-9 and TRBJ2-5, with TRBD1 identical over 8 bases. Germline CDR1 SEHNR, CDR2 FQNEAQ (reference sequence). This CDR3 is 14 amino acids long. After removal of 5 bases from V and 2 bases from J, the junction contained 4 bases not matched to a gene.